This T cell receptor beta chain was found in a study of blood T cell repertoires in COVID-19. Profiling relied on immunoSEQ multiplex PCR, and the TCRdb table lists in-frame clones only, not all of them. The table has under 50,000 clones, around 89% seen once. The CDR3 length is 17 residues. Trimming removed 1 base from V and 6 bases from J; junction bases left unmatched: 12. The germline CDR1 and CDR2 sequences are SGHTA and FQGTGA. The receptor comes from a man between 65 and 79 years old with active COVID-19. V usage is TRBV7-3 and J usage is TRBJ2-1; TRBD2 agrees at 7 bases. Sequencing was done on a sample of peripheral blood. The CDR3 sequence is CASSLSGGGFRSNEQFF. CDR3 coding DNA: TGTGCCAGCAGCTTAAGCGGCGGGGGTTTTCGGAGCAATGAGCAGTTCTTC. Full variable domain (remainder filled in from reference TRBV7-3 and TRBJ2-1): GAGVSQTPSNKVTEKGKYVELRCDPISGHTALYWYRQSLGQGPEFLIYFQGTGAADDSGLPNDRFFAVRPEGSVSTLKIQRTERGDSAVYLCASSLSGGGFRSNEQFFGPGTRLTVL.